This T cell receptor (beta chain) was obtained from a study of T-cell reconstitution after alpha-beta-depleted transplantation in children. Regarding the study as a whole: Expanded graft clones, several hundred of them, were reportedly the source of alpha-beta T cells about two months after transplant. One year after transplant, T-cell counts and diversity came mostly from newly produced T cells. For some patients, TCRbeta diversity was high at day 60 because of recipient T cells and thymic progenitors that survived.

The CDR3 covers 14 residues. Trimming removed 5 bases from V and 1 base from J, with 11 bases in between. Germline V lookup: CDR1 DFQATT, CDR2 SNEGSKA (reference sequence). This clonotype showed up just a few times. What it binds is unknown. The library targeted TCRbeta and was prepared with unique molecular identifiers. TCRdb recomputed calls from the PCR reads with MiXCR, one row per CDR3 protein. Of approximately 1,000,000 distinct CDR3 sequences listed, roughly 29% are singletons. The material sequenced was PBMCs, mostly from graft donor cells, taken 360 days after TCRalphabeta/CD19-depleted stem cell transplant. This chain joins TRBV20-1 and TRBJ2-2; possible D gene TRBD1, 6 bases. The receptor was derived from a boy younger than two who had a stem cell transplant for SCID, so the T cells may come from the graft donor. As DNA, the CDR3 is TGCAGTGCTGGAGGCAGGGGGAACACCGGGGAGCTGTTTTTT. This sequence encodes CSAGGRGNTGELFF.